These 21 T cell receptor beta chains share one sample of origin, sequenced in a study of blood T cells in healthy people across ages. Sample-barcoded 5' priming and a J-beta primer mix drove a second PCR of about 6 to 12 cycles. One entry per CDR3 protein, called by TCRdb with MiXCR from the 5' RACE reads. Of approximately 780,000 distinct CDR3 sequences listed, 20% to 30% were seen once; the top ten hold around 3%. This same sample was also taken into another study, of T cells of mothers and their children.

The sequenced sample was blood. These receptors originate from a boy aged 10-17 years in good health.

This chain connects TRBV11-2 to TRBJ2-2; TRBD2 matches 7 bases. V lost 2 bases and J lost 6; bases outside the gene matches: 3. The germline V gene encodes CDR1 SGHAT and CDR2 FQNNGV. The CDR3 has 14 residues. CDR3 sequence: CASSLRGGAGELFF. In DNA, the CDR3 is TGTGCCAGCAGCTTAAGGGGAGGGGCCGGGGAGCTGTTTTTT.

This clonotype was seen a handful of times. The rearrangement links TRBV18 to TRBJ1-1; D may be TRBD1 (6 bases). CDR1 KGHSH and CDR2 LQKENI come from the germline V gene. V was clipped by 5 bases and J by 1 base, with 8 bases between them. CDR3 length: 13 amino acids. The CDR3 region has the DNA TGTGCCAGCTCAACGACAGGGAACACTGAAGCTTTCTTT. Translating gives CASSTTGNTEAFF.

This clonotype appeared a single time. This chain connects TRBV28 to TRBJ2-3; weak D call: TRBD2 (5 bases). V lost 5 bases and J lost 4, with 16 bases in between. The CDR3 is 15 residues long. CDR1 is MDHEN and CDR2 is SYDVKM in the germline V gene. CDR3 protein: CASSPLSGEADTQYF. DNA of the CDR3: TGTGCCAGCAGTCCCTTAAGCGGTGAGGCAGATACGCAGTATTTT.

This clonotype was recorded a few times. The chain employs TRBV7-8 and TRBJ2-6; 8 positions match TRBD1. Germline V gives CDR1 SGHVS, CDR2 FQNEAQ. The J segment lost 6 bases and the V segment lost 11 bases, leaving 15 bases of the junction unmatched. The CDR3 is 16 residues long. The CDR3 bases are TGTGCCGGGTCACAGGGGGTACCTCTTGAGGCCAACGTCCTGACTTTC. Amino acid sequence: CAGSQGVPLEANVLTF. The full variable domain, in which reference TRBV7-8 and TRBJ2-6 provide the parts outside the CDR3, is GAGVSQSPRYKVAKRGQDVALRCDPISGHVSLFWYQQALGQGPEFLTYFQNEAQLDKSGLPSDRFFAERPEGSVSTLKIQRTQQEDSAVYLCAGSQGVPLEANVLTFGAGSRLTVL.

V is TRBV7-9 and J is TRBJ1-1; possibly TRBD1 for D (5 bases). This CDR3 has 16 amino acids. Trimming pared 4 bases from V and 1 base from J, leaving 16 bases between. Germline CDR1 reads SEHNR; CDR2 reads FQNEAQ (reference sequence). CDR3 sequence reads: CASSSPAGQGNTEAFF. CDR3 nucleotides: TGTGCCAGCAGCTCCCCCGCGGGCCAGGGGAACACTGAAGCTTTCTTT.

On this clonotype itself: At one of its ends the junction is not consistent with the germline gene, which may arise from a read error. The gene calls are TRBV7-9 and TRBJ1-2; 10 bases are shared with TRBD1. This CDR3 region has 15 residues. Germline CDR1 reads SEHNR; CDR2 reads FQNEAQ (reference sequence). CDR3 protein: CAPGEGQGFSYDYTF. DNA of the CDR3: TGTGCCCCCGGTGAGGGACAGGGGTTTTCCTATGACTACACCTTC.

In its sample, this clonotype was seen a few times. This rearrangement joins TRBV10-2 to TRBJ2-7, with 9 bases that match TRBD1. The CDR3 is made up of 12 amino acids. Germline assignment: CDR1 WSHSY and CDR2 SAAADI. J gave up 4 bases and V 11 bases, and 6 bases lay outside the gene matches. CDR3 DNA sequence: TGCGCCGGGGGGACAGGGATTTACGAGCAGTACTTC. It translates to CAGGTGIYEQYF.

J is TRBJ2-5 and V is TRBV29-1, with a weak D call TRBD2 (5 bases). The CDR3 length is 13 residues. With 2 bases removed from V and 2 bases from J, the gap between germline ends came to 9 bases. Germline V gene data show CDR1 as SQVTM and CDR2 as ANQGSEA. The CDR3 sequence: CSVEPTRQETQYF. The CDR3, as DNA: TGCAGCGTTGAACCCACTAGGCAAGAGACCCAGTACTTC.

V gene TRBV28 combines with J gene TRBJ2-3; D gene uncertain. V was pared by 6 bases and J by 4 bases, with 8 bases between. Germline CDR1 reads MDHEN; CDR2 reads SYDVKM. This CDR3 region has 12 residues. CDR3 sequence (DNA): TGTGCCAGCAGGTTAACGTCAGATACGCAGTATTTT. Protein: CASRLTSDTQYF.

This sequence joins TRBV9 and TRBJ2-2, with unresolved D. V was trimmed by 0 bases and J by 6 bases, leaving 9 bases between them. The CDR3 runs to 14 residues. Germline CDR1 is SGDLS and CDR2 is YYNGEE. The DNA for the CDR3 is TGTGCCAGCAGCGTAGTGAAGGCCTCCGGGGAGCTGTTTTTT. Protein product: CASSVVKASGELFF.

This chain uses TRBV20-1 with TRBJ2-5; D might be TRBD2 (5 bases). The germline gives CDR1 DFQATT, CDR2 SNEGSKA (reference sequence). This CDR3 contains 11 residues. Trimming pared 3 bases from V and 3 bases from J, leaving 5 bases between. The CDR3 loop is CSASGKETQYF. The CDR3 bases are TGCAGTGCTAGCGGGAAAGAGACCCAGTACTTC.

The CDR3 DNA is TGTGCCAGCAGCTTCCGAAGGGGTGAGACCCAGTACTTC. Translating gives CASSFRRGETQYF. This chain connects TRBV7-3 to TRBJ2-5; TRBD1 might be the D (5 bases). This CDR3 region has 13 residues. Germline CDR1 SGHTA, CDR2 FQGTGA. Trimming took 3 bases from V and 5 from J, leaving 10 bases between them.

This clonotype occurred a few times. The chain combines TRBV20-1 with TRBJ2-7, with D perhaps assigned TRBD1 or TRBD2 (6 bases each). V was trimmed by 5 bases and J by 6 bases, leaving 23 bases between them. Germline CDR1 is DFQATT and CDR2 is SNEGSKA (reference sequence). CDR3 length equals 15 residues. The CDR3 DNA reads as TGCAGTGCTCTCAGAGGGGGGACACCCCCTGTCGAGCAGTACTTC. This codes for CSALRGGTPPVEQYF.

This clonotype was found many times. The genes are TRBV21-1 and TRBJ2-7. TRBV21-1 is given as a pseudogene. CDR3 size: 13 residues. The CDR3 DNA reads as TGTGCCAGCAGCACCTTTAGCTCCTACGAGCAGTACTTC. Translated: CASSTFSSYEQYF.

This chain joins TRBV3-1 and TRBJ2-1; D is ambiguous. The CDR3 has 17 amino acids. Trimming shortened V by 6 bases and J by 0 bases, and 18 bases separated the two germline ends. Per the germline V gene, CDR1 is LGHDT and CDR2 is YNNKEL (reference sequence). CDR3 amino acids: CASRKAGKAGSYNEQFF. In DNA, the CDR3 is TGTGCCAGCAGGAAAGCCGGTAAAGCAGGCTCCTACAATGAGCAGTTCTTC.

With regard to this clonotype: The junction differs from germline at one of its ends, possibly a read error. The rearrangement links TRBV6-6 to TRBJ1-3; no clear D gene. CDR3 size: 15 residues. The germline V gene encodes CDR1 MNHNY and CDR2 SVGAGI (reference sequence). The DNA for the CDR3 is TGTACCAGCAGCCTTGCCGTTACACTAAGGGACACCATATATTTT. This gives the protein CTSSLAVTLRDTIYF.

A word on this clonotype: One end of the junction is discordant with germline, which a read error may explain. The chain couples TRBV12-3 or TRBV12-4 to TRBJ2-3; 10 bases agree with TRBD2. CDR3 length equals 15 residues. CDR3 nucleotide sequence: TGTGCCAGCAGTGTAGCGGGGGGCCACACAGATACGCAGTATTTT. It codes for CASSVAGGHTDTQYF.

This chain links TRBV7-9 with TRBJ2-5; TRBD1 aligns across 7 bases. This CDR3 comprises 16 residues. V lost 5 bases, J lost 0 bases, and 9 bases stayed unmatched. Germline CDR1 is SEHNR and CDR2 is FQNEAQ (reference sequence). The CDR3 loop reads CASSMTGRFYQETQYF. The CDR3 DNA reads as TGTGCCAGCAGCATGACAGGGAGATTCTACCAAGAGACCCAGTACTTC.

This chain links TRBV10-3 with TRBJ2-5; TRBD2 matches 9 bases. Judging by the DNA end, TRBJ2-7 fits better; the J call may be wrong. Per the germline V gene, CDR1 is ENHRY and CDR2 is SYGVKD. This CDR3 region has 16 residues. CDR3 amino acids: CASSQVLAGPTYEQYF. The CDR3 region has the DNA TGTGCCAGCAGCCAAGTCCTAGCGGGGCCGACCTACGAGCAGTACTTC.

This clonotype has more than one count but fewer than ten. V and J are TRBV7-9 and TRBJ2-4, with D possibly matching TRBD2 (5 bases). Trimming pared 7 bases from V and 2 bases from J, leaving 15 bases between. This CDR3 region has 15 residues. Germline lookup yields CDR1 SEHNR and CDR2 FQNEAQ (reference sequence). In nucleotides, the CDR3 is TGTGCCAGCACCGCTCCGGGATCCCCCAAAAACATTCAGTACTTC. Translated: CASTAPGSPKNIQYF.

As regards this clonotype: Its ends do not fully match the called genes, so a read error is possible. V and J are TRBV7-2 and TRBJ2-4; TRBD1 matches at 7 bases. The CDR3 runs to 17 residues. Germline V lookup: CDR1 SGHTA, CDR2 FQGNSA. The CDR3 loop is CASSLKLEWGQKSIQYF. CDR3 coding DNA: TGTGCCAGCAGCTTAAAATTAGAGTGGGGACAGAAAAGCATTCAGTACTTC.